The 17 T cell receptor beta chains presented below share a single source sample, sequenced in a study of OX40 agonist ivuxolimab in advanced cancers. Assay: immunoSEQ multiplex PCR; the TCRdb copy retains only in-frame clones and omits some. The sample includes about 64,000 clones, around 84% of them seen just once. The specimen was CD4+ or CD8+ T cells sorted from blood, collected in a trial of the OX40 agonist ivuxolimab. Source of these receptors: an adult with an advanced solid tumor such as melanoma, head and neck, liver or kidney cancer.

On this clone itself: Germline is not matched at one junction end, which may reflect a read error. The V gene is TRBV18, the J gene TRBJ1-1, with D possibly TRBD1 on 5 matching bases. This CDR3 spans 12 amino acids. Germline V CDR1 and CDR2: KGHSH, LQKENI. CDR3 sequence (DNA): TGTGTCAGCTCCACGGGGCAGGCTGAAGCTTTCTTT. Protein product: CVSSTGQAEAFF.

By share, this clone ranks as medium-sized (0.01 to 0.1%). This chain uses TRBV4-1 with TRBJ2-1; D is ambiguous. The CDR3 spans 11 residues. V was cut by 2 bases and J by 4 bases, with 0 bases left in between. The germline V gene has CDR1 MGHRA and CDR2 YSYEKL. The CDR3 DNA reads as TGCGCCAGCAGCCAATACAATGAGCAGTTCTTC. The encoded protein is CASSQYNEQFF.

CDR3: CASRVGRNYGYTF. DNA of the CDR3: TGTGCCAGCAGGGTGGGACGGAACTATGGCTACACCTTC. The chain combines TRBV27 with TRBJ1-2; D is possibly TRBD1 (5 bases). Per germline, CDR1 MNHEY and CDR2 SMNVEV (reference sequence). V was pared by 6 bases and J by 2 bases, with 10 bases between. The CDR3 length is 13 residues.

This clone was observed a few times. The chain uses TRBV10-3 and TRBJ1-2, with no clear D. Deletions cut 0 bases from V and 10 bases from J, with 15 bases between. This CDR3 comprises 14 residues. From germline, CDR1 is ENHRY and CDR2 SYGVKD. The DNA of the CDR3 is TGTGCCATCAGTGAGTCGGTGGCAGTTAGCTACTACACCTTC. This translates into CAISESVAVSYYTF.

V gene TRBV19 combines with J gene TRBJ1-5; 7 bases line up with TRBD1. The CDR3 contains 14 residues. Losses at the gene ends were 4 bases for V and 2 bases for J; bases not matched to a gene: 2. Germline V CDR1 and CDR2: LNHDA, SQIVND (reference sequence). Here the CDR3 DNA reads TGTGCCAGTAGTAACAGGGGAGGCAATCAGCCCCAGCATTTT. Residues: CASSNRGGNQPQHF.

The chain is built from TRBV18 and TRBJ2-1; 9 bases are shared with TRBD1. CDR3 size: 15 residues. V gave up 6 bases and J gave up 5 bases; unmatched junction bases: 8. Per germline, CDR1 KGHSH and CDR2 LQKENI. This CDR3 is CASSPDRGLNNEQFF. The CDR3 coding sequence is TGTGCCAGCTCTCCGGACAGGGGCCTGAACAATGAGCAGTTCTTC. The variable domain in full, with the rest retrieved from reference TRBV18 and TRBJ2-1, is NAGVMQNPRHLVRRRGQEARLRCSPMKGHSHVYWYRQLPEEGLKFMVYLQKENIIDESGMPKERFSAEFPKEGPSILRIQQVVRGDSAAYFCASSPDRGLNNEQFFGPGTRLTVL.

The J gene is TRBJ2-1, the V gene TRBV29-1; no reliable D call. This CDR3 region has 11 residues. The V gene's germline CDR1 is SQVTM and CDR2 ANQGSEA. Trimming shortened V by 7 bases and J by 8 bases, and 12 bases separated the two germline ends. The CDR3 DNA reads TGCAGCGCCAGTCGTACGGATGAGCAGTTCTTC. This sequence encodes CSASRTDEQFF.

The chain uses TRBV29-1 and TRBJ1-5; 7 nucleotides line up with TRBD1. The germline V gene encodes CDR1 SQVTM and CDR2 ANQGSEA. V dropped 4 bases and J dropped 3; count of bases not matched to a gene: 6. This CDR3 has 14 residues. The CDR3 loop is CSVVPTGINQPQHF. In DNA form, the CDR3 reads TGCAGCGTTGTCCCGACAGGGATCAATCAGCCCCAGCATTTT.

The chain combines TRBV25-1 with TRBJ1-1, with a weak D call TRBD1 (5 bases). CDR3 size: 11 residues. In germline, CDR1 is MGHDK, CDR2 SYGVNS. Trimming stripped 7 bases from V and 5 bases from J, with 8 bases between. CDR3 region: CASTGVTEAFF. The CDR3 DNA sequence: TGTGCCAGCACGGGGGTGACTGAAGCTTTCTTT.

V usage is TRBV19 and J usage is TRBJ2-5; TRBD1 aligns across 8 bases. V lost 5 bases, J lost 4 bases, and 9 bases stayed unmatched. The CDR3 contains 15 residues. CDR1 is LNHDA and CDR2 is SQIVND in the germline V gene (reference sequence). CDR3 bases: TGTGCCAGTAGTGTTGGGGGACAGGTGGTAGAGACCCAGTACTTC. Protein: CASSVGGQVVETQYF.

V gene TRBV2 combines with J gene TRBJ1-6; TRBD1 matches 7 bases. Germline V lookup: CDR1 SNHLY, CDR2 FYNNEI. V was pared by 6 bases and J by 6 bases, with 2 bases of the junction left unmatched. The CDR3 totals 13 residues. The CDR3 sequence: CASRQGFNSPLHF. The CDR3 coding sequence is TGTGCCAGCAGACAGGGGTTTAATTCACCCCTCCACTTT.

The chain links TRBV2 to TRBJ2-3; D call uncertain. V was cut by 3 bases and J by 8 bases, with 3 bases left in between. Germline V gives CDR1 SNHLY, CDR2 FYNNEI. There are 10 residues in the CDR3. As DNA, the CDR3 is TGTGCCAGCAGTGAGAGTACGCAGTATTTT. The encoded protein is CASSESTQYF.

The chain couples TRBV28 to TRBJ2-7; 7 bases map to TRBD2. Germline loops: CDR1 MDHEN, CDR2 SYDVKM. The CDR3 consists of 16 residues. J lost 2 bases, V lost 6 bases, and 13 bases had no gene match. CDR3: CASSGPGGSGTYEQYF. Written as DNA, the CDR3 is TGTGCCAGCAGCGGCCCGGGGGGTAGCGGCACCTACGAGCAGTACTTC.

This sequence joins TRBV5-1 and TRBJ2-1; D remains ambiguous. CDR1 is SGHRS, CDR2 YFSETQ, per germline. The CDR3 runs 14 residues. Trimming removed 2 bases at V and 1 base at J, with 7 bases between. The CDR3 loop reads CASSLGPSYNEQFF. CDR3 bases: TGCGCCAGCAGCTTAGGGCCGTCCTACAATGAGCAGTTCTTC.

V gene TRBV2 combines with J gene TRBJ2-7; TRBD2 might be the D (7 bases). The germline CDR1 and CDR2 sequences are SNHLY and FYNNEI. The ends were cut back, 2 bases at V and 2 bases at J, with 13 bases in the middle. CDR3 length: 15 amino acids. CDR3 in amino acids: CASSEPRGLTYEQYF. CDR3 in DNA: TGTGCCAGCAGTGAACCGCGGGGGCTTACCTACGAGCAGTACTTC.

CDR3 sequence: CASSSGTSRGTQYF. CDR3 in DNA: TGTGCCAGCAGTTCGGGAACTAGCCGGGGTACGCAGTATTTT. The rearrangement uses TRBV2 and TRBJ2-3; the D gene is possibly TRBD2 (6 bases). Germline V gene lookup returns CDR1 SNHLY and CDR2 FYNNEI. This CDR3 has 14 amino acids. V gave up 5 bases and J gave up 8 bases, with 17 bases separating them.

The CDR3: CASSTGQGTYGYTF. The CDR3 DNA is TGCGCCAGCAGCACGGGACAGGGTACCTATGGCTACACCTTC. The V call is TRBV5-1, the J call TRBJ1-2; TRBD1 matches at 9 bases. The germline gives CDR1 SGHRS, CDR2 YFSETQ. With V trimmed by 4 bases and J by 4 bases, 5 bases remained unmatched. This CDR3 is 14 amino acids long.